What follows are 22 T cell receptor beta chains derived from one specimen sequenced in a study of cytomegalovirus exposure and HLA in healthy donors. The data were produced by immunoSEQ multiplex PCR, yet TCRdb's version contains in-frame clones alone and is incomplete. The repertoire holds around 160,000 clones, with roughly 80% as singletons. Sequenced input: PBMCs. The receptors were gathered from a man aged 30 to 39 in good health and CMV-seropositive.

The chain combines TRBV28 with TRBJ1-5, with D possibly being TRBD1 (6 bases). The V end was cut by 3 bases, the J end by 3 bases, with 12 bases between. Per germline, CDR1 MDHEN and CDR2 SYDVKM. This CDR3 is 15 amino acids long. This chain's CDR3 is CASSLPTGLNQPQHF. DNA of the CDR3: TGTGCCAGCAGTTTGCCCACAGGGCTCAATCAGCCCCAGCATTTT.

V gene TRBV13 combines with J gene TRBJ1-2; 10 nucleotides line up with TRBD1. Germline CDR1 and CDR2: PRHDT and FYEKMQ (reference sequence). Trimming cost V 5 bases and J 3 bases; bases outside gene matches: 9. The CDR3 has 16 amino acids. DNA of the CDR3: TGTGCCAGCAGCCGGCGTGGACAGGGGGTGGACTATGGCTACACCTTC. Translation: CASSRRGQGVDYGYTF.

V usage is TRBV6-5 and J usage is TRBJ1-5, with a tentative D call TRBD1 (5 bases). CDR3 length: 15 residues. Trimming took 10 bases from V and 2 from J, leaving 18 bases between them. Germline-derived CDR1 and CDR2 are MNHEY and SVGAGI. The CDR3 DNA is TGTGCCACCAAACTCAGGGTCGAGGGCAATCAGCCCCAGCATTTT. Translating it yields CATKLRVEGNQPQHF.

V is TRBV27 and J is TRBJ2-4, with 7 bases fitting TRBD1. With 3 bases clipped from V and 3 bases from J, the junction kept 2 bases outside the gene matches. Germline V lookup: CDR1 MNHEY, CDR2 SMNVEV (reference sequence). CDR3 length equals 14 residues. Written as DNA, the CDR3 is TGTGCCAGCAGTTTGACAGGGAGCAAAAACATTCAGTACTTC. This encodes CASSLTGSKNIQYF.

The rearrangement joins TRBV7-2 to TRBJ1-3; unclear D gene. CDR3 length: 16 residues. Trimming took 5 bases from V and 0 from J, leaving 14 bases between them. CDR1 and CDR2 from the germline V gene are SGHTA and FQGNSA. CDR3 protein: CASSLGPSRSGNTIYF. The CDR3 region has the DNA TGTGCCAGCAGCCTCGGTCCTTCCCGCTCTGGAAACACCATATATTTT.

This clone was seen only once. The chain has TRBV7-2 and TRBJ2-5; maybe TRBD2 (5 bases). CDR1 and CDR2 (germline): SGHTA, FQGNSA. The CDR3 is made up of 14 amino acids. V was clipped by 5 bases and J by 4 bases, with 14 bases between them. CDR3 in DNA: TGTGCCAGCAGCCCATTTAGCGAGCGAGAGACCCAGTACTTC. It specifies CASSPFSERETQYF.

This clone has just one count. The rearrangement joins TRBV9 to TRBJ1-1, with D possibly matching TRBD1 (5 bases). Between the trimmed V and J ends, which lost 8 bases and 0 bases, there was a span of 26 bases. Germline-derived CDR1 and CDR2 are SGDLS and YYNGEE. There are 18 residues in the CDR3. The CDR3 nucleotides are TGTGCCAGTTGTGACTCCGGACAACTAATACGCATGAACACTGAAGCTTTCTTT. This codes for CASCDSGQLIRMNTEAFF.

This clone showed up just once. The chain recombines TRBV19 with TRBJ1-5; a possible D gene is TRBD1 (5 bases). Germline V gives CDR1 LNHDA, CDR2 SQIVND (reference sequence). The CDR3 contains 14 residues. Trimming cost V 7 bases and J 6 bases, with 16 bases left between them. CDR3 protein: CASNLGHIGQPQHF. CDR3 in DNA: TGTGCCAGTAATCTAGGACACATCGGTCAGCCCCAGCATTTT.

This chain links TRBV7-2 with TRBJ2-6; tentative D call: TRBD2 (7 bases). Trimming stripped 1 base from V and 3 bases from J, with 10 bases between. Germline V gives CDR1 SGHTA, CDR2 FQGNSA. The CDR3 is 16 amino acids. The chain's CDR3 is CASSLVGGLGANVLTF. CDR3 sequence (DNA): TGTGCCAGCAGCTTAGTGGGGGGGCTTGGGGCCAACGTCCTGACTTTC.

DNA of the CDR3: TGTGCCAGCAGCTTGTTAGCGGGAGAGGTGGATGAGCAGTTCTTC. This codes for CASSLLAGEVDEQFF. The rearrangement uses TRBV11-2 and TRBJ2-1; 9 bases line up with TRBD2. Trimming cost V 3 bases and J 8 bases; bases outside gene matches: 8. The CDR3 totals 15 residues. In germline, CDR1 is SGHAT, CDR2 FQNNGV.

The chain joins TRBV5-1 to TRBJ2-1; a possible D gene is TRBD2 (6 bases). The V gene lost 3 bases and the J gene lost 5 bases, with 9 bases spanning the gap. The CDR3 length is 13 residues. Looked up from germline, CDR1 is SGHRS and CDR2 is YFSETQ. The CDR3 region is CASSWRLDNEQFF. The CDR3 DNA is TGCGCCAGCAGCTGGAGACTAGACAATGAGCAGTTCTTC. Full variable domain (remainder filled in from reference TRBV5-1 and TRBJ2-1): KAGVTQTPRYLIKTRGQQVTLSCSPISGHRSVSWYQQTPGQGLQFLFEYFSETQRNKGNFPGRFSGRQFSNSRSEMNVSTLELGDSALYLCASSWRLDNEQFFGPGTRLTVL.

Comments on this clone: At one boundary the junction diverges from the germline segment, which might be a read error. V is TRBV6-8 and J is TRBJ1-4; D may be TRBD1 (6 bases). This CDR3 is built from 15 residues. Germline V gene sequence: CDR1 MNHGY, CDR2 SAAAGT. The CDR3 nucleotides read TGTGGCAGCGGCGAGAGGGGGGGTGAAAATGAAAAACTGTTTTTT. It yields the protein CGSGERGGENEKLFF.

The gene calls are TRBV5-8 and TRBJ2-5, with a weak D call TRBD1 (5 bases). The V and J ends lost 1 base and 5 bases respectively, with 9 bases between them. Germline V CDR1 and CDR2: SGHTS, YDEGEE. The CDR3 contains 13 residues. The DNA of the CDR3 is TGTGCCAGCAGCTTGAGGGGAATGGAGACCCAGTACTTC. It codes for CASSLRGMETQYF.

The genes are TRBV28 and TRBJ2-7; 8 positions match TRBD1. Germline V CDR1 and CDR2: MDHEN, SYDVKM. V shed 5 bases and J 6 bases; nucleotides not matched to a gene: 12. The CDR3 has 15 residues. The CDR3 sequence is CASSPTGALYGEQYF. CDR3 DNA sequence: TGTGCCAGCAGTCCGACAGGGGCCCTCTATGGCGAGCAGTACTTC. The whole variable domain, remainder taken from reference TRBV28 and TRBJ2-7, is DVKVTQSSRYLVKRTGEKVFLECVQDMDHENMFWYRQDPGLGLRLIYFSYDVKMKEKGDIPEGYSVSREKKERFSLILESASTNQTSMYLCASSPTGALYGEQYFGPGTRLTVT.

This chain links TRBV15 with TRBJ1-4; D possibly corresponds to TRBD1 (6 bases). V lost 5 bases, J lost 7 bases, and 14 bases lay in between. The CDR3 sequence is 14 residues long. CDR1 is LNHNV, CDR2 YYDKDF, per germline (reference sequence). The CDR3 DNA reads TGTGCCACCAGCCCACGGGGGGCGAGTGAAAAACTGTTTTTT. Protein product: CATSPRGASEKLFF.

The chain couples TRBV7-6 to TRBJ2-5, with TRBD2 identical over 12 bases. CDR1 SGHVS and CDR2 FNYEAQ come from the germline V gene. CDR3 length equals 16 residues. After removal of 1 base from V and 9 bases from J, the junction contained 9 bases not matched to a gene. The CDR3 DNA sequence: TGTGCCAGCAGCTTAGGCTCTAGCGGGGGGGCCCTGCCCCAGTACTTC. This sequence encodes CASSLGSSGGALPQYF.

Notes on this clone: This same CDR3 is encoded by further DNA sequences in the sample. V gene TRBV28 combines with J gene TRBJ2-6, with D perhaps matching TRBD1 (6 bases). The V end was cut by 2 bases, the J end by 2 bases, with 7 bases between. The CDR3 has 15 residues. The germline V gene has CDR1 MDHEN and CDR2 SYDVKM. This chain's CDR3 is CASSLGGAGANVLTF. As DNA, the CDR3 is TGTGCCAGCAGTTTAGGGGGCGCTGGGGCCAACGTCCTGACTTTC.

The chain carries TRBV6-5 and TRBJ2-2; 12 positions match TRBD2. Germline V CDR1 and CDR2: MNHEY, SVGAGI. V shed 8 bases and J 1 base; nucleotides not matched to a gene: 2. The CDR3 loop spans 15 amino acids. In DNA form, the CDR3 reads TGTGCCAGCCGACTAGCGGGAGAGAACACCGGGGAGCTGTTTTTT. It translates to CASRLAGENTGELFF.

The J gene is TRBJ2-2, the V gene TRBV7-7; D might be TRBD1 (6 bases). Germline loops: CDR1 SSHAT, CDR2 FNYEAQ (reference sequence). The CDR3 runs 14 residues. V lost 6 bases and J 3 bases, leaving 11 bases between the germline ends. The CDR3 DNA reads as TGTGCCAGCAGGTCGCCAGGGGACACCGGGGAGCTGTTTTTT. Translation gives CASRSPGDTGELFF.

A single count supports this clone. The V call is TRBV9, the J call TRBJ1-3; tentative D call: TRBD1 (5 bases). The CDR3 runs 14 residues. The germline V gene has CDR1 SGDLS and CDR2 YYNGEE. The V end lost 3 bases, the J end lost 3 bases, and 10 bases lay between the germline ends. CDR3 coding DNA: TGTGCCAGCAGCGCACGGGGGGTTGGAAACACCATATATTTT. Amino acids: CASSARGVGNTIYF.

J is TRBJ1-2 and V is TRBV2, with D uncertain. The V gene's germline CDR1 is SNHLY and CDR2 FYNNEI. The CDR3 is made up of 14 amino acids. V lost 5 bases and J lost 0, with 10 bases in between. The CDR3: CASSPRTANYGYTF. The CDR3 nucleotides are TGTGCCAGCAGTCCTCGTACAGCTAACTATGGCTACACCTTC.

The CDR3 region has the DNA TGTGCCAGCAGTTTCACTAGCGGGAGTGGGACCCAGTACTTC. It codes for CASSFTSGSGTQYF. This chain connects TRBV28 to TRBJ2-5; TRBD2 agrees at 11 bases. The V gene's germline CDR1 is MDHEN and CDR2 SYDVKM. The length of the CDR3 is 14 residues. Trimming removed 3 bases from V and 7 bases from J; junction bases left unmatched: 4.